This T cell receptor beta chain was captured in a study of cytomegalovirus exposure and HLA in healthy donors. Findings and caveats of the study: Differences between HLA loci emerged in a later analysis of TCR association rates, with DRB1 most and HLA-C fewest. The classifier reportedly diagnosed cytomegalovirus status with high specificity and sensitivity. Earlier analysis found most TCR beta V segments productive about 90% or about 30% of the time. Upon later analysis, HLA-associated TCR beta chains proved more clonally expanded than other, equally common chains.

On this clone: What it binds is unknown.

CDR1 SGHTS and CDR2 YDEGEE come from the germline V gene. The CDR3 has 11 residues. The primer mix had 60 Vbeta and 13 Jbeta primers. TCRdb's copy holds only in-frame clones and misses some; the assay was immunoSEQ multiplex PCR. In the table there are 85,000 to 90,000 clones, around four fifths of which are singletons. The source of this sequence is a man aged 25 to 40 in good health and CMV-seropositive. Material: PBMCs. The rearrangement uses TRBV5-8 and TRBJ2-2; D is undetermined. The CDR3 DNA follows: TGTGCATGCACAGTGGACGGGGAGCTGTTTTTT. Residues: CACTVDGELFF.